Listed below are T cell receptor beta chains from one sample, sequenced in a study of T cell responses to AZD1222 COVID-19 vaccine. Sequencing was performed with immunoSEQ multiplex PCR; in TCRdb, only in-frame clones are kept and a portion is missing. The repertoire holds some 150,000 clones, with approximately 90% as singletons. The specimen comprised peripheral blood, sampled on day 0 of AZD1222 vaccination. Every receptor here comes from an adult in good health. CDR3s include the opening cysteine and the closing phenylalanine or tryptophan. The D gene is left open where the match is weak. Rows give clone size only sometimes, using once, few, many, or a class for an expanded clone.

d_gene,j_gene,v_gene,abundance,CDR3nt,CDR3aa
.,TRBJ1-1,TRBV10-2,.,TGCGCCAGCAGTCGACAGGACTCGTTTACTGAAGCTTTCTTT,CASSRQDSFTEAFF
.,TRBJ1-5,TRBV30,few,TGTGCCTGGAGTGTTGGGCACCATAGCAATCAGCCCCAGCATTTT,CAWSVGHHSNQPQHF
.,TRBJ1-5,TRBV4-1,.,TGCGCCAGCAGCCAAGATGCCGGCAATCAGCCCCAGCATTTT,CASSQDAGNQPQHF
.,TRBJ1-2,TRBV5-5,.,TGTGCCAGCAGCTTGGAAGCTAACTATGGCTACACCTTC,CASSLEANYGYTF
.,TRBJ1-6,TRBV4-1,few,TGCGCCAGCAGCGATATATTGGGGTTTAGCTTCCCACCCCTCCACTTT,CASSDILGFSFPPLHF
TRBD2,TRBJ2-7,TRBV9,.,TGTGCCAGCAGCGTGGCGGGACTAGCGGGAGACGAGCAGTACTTC,CASSVAGLAGDEQYF
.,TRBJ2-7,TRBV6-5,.,TGTGCCAGCCATACAGGGAAGTCCTACGAGCAGTACTTC,CASHTGKSYEQYF
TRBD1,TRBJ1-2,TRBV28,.,TGTGCCAGCAGTCCTATCGACAGGGGGAACTATGGCTACACCTTC,CASSPIDRGNYGYTF
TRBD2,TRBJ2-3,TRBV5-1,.,TGCGCCAGCAGCTTGGTGGGTAGCGGGAGTGGTACAGATACGCAGTATTTT,CASSLVGSGSGTDTQYF
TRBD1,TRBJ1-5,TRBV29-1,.,TGCAGCGTTTCGACAGGGGCTCATCAGCCCCAGCATTTT,CSVSTGAHQPQHF
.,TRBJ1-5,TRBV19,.,TGTGCCAGTCTAGGACAAAATTACCATAGCAATCAGCCCCAGCATTTT,CASLGQNYHSNQPQHF
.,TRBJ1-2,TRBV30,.,TGTGCCTGGAGTGGAGGGTACTATGGCTACACCTTC,CAWSGGYYGYTF
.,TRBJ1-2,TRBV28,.,TGTGCCAGCAGTCGGGACAACTATGGCTACACCTTC,CASSRDNYGYTF
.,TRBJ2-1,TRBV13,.,TGTGCCAGCAGTCCCACCTCTCGGCGTTATGAGCAGTTCTTC,CASSPTSRRYEQFF
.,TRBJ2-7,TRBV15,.,TGTGCCACCAGCAGATCCTTTAGCCACGAGCAGTACTTC,CATSRSFSHEQYF
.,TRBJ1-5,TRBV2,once,TGTGCCAGCGGGCAGGGTTTCTATCAGCCCCAGCATTTT,CASGQGFYQPQHF
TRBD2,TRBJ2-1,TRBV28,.,TGTGCCACCGGACTTGCCGGGACTAGCTACTACAATGAGCAGTTCTTC,CATGLAGTSYYNEQFF
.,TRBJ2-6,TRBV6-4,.,TGTGCCAGCAGTGACTCGATCTCTGGGGCCAACGTCCTGACTTTC,CASSDSISGANVLTF
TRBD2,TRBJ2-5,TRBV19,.,TGTGCCAGTAGTATGAATAGCGGGGATCAAGAGACCCAGTACTTC,CASSMNSGDQETQYF
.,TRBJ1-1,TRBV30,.,TGTGCCTGGGGGGACACAAACACTGAAGCTTTCTTT,CAWGDTNTEAFF
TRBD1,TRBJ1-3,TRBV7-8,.,TGTGCCAGCAGGAAGGACAGGGGGCGCGGGAGGTCTGGAAACACCATATATTTT,CASRKDRGRGRSGNTIYF
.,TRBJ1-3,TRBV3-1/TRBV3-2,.,TGTGCCAGCAGCCAACGAGGGGTTGGAAACACCATATATTTT,CASSQRGVGNTIYF
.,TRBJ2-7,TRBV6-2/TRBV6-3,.,TGTGCCAGCAGCCCGACCGAAAACTCCTACGAGCAGTACTTC,CASSPTENSYEQYF
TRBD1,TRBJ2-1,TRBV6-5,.,TGTGCCAGCAGGGAGAGAACAGGGGCCTACAATGAGCAGTTCTTC,CASRERTGAYNEQFF
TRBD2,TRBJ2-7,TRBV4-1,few,TGCGCCAGCAGCCTTGAGGGACTAGATTTAAGCGAGCAGTACTTC,CASSLEGLDLSEQYF
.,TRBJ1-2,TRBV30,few,TGTGCCTGGAGTCCCCATCTCATCAGCAAACCCCCCAGATCGAACTATGGCTACACCTTC,CAWSPHLISKPPRSNYGYTF
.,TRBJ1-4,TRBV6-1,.,TGTGCCAGCAGTGAAATACGGGGACTACTAAACGAAAAACTGTTTTTT,CASSEIRGLLNEKLFF
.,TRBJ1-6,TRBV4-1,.,TGCGCCAGCAGCCAAGAGCCTGGACGTCGGTCACACCAGACAAATTCACCCCTCCACTTT,CASSQEPGRRSHQTNSPLHF
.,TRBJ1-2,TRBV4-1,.,TGCGCCAGCAGCCAAGAAAACAGCGGGGAGAACTATGGCTACACCTTC,CASSQENSGENYGYTF
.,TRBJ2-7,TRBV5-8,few,TGTGCCAGCAGCGAGATCTACGAGCAGTACTTC,CASSEIYEQYF
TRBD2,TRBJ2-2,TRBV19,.,TGTGCCTGCAGCGGGGACACCGGGGAGCTGTTTTTT,CACSGDTGELFF
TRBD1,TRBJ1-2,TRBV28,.,TGTGCCAGCCTGGGACAGCCCTATGGCTACACCTTC,CASLGQPYGYTF
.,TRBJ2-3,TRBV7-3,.,TGTGCCAGCAGCCTAAGTCCGGGGGCGAGAGATACGCAGTATTTT,CASSLSPGARDTQYF
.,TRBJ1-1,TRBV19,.,TGTGCCACCGAACCCACAGGAGACACTGAAGCTTTCTTT,CATEPTGDTEAFF
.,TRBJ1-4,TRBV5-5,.,TGTGCCAGCAGGTCCAGGGTGGCTAATGAAAAACTGTTTTTT,CASRSRVANEKLFF
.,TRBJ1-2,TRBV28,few,TGTGCCAGCAGCCCACGTTTGGATCAGGGCGTCCATGGCTACACCTTC,CASSPRLDQGVHGYTF
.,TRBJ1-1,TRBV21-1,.,TGTGCCAGCAGCACCCGGGACAGATTCATGAACACTGAAGCTTTCTTT,CASSTRDRFMNTEAFF
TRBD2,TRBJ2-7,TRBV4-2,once,TGTGCCAGCAGCCAAGATCATCGGGAGGTGGCCTACGAGCAGTACTTC,CASSQDHREVAYEQYF
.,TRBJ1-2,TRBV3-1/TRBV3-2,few,TGTGCCAGCAGCCAAATACGTGGCCAGGTCGATGGCTACACCTTC,CASSQIRGQVDGYTF
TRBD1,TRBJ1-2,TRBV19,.,TGTGCCAGTAGTATGGGGACAGGCTTATATGGCTACACCTTC,CASSMGTGLYGYTF
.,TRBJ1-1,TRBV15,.,TGTGCCACCAGGGAGACAGGCGCCAGACGTGAAGCTTTCTTT,CATRETGARREAFF
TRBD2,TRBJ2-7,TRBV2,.,TGTGCCAGCAGAGTAATAGCGGGAGCCGAGCAGTACTTC,CASRVIAGAEQYF
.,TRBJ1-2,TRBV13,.,TGTGCCAGCAGCTCCCCGGGACTCGGAAACTATGGCTACACCTTC,CASSSPGLGNYGYTF
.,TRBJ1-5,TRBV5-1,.,TGCGCCAGCAGTAGGGATGGGAATCAGCCCCAGCATTTT,CASSRDGNQPQHF
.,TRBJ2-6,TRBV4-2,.,TGTGCCAGCAGCCAAGTAGTCTCCGCCTCTGGGGCCAACGTCCTGACTTTC,CASSQVVSASGANVLTF
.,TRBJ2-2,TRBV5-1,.,TGCGCCAGCAGCCCTATAGCGGTGGACACCGGGGAGCTGTTTTTT,CASSPIAVDTGELFF